The rows below give T cell receptor beta chains drawn from one sample of a study of blood T cell repertoires in COVID-19. Libraries were prepared by immunoSEQ multiplex PCR; TCRdb keeps only in-frame clonotypes and omits some of them. The data hold roughly 100,000 clones, with 90% to 95% observed a single time. The specimen sequenced was peripheral blood. The receptors were gathered from a human donor with active COVID-19. The donor label of this sample is uncertain. The CDR3 runs from the conserved cysteine through the conserved F or W. D genes are given only for firm matches. Clone size, where shown, is once, few, many, or a class for clones that have expanded.

abundance	v_gene	j_gene	d_gene	CDR3aa	CDR3nt
few	TRBV24-1	TRBJ2-2	.	CATSDPGGPRPGELFF	TGTGCCACCAGTGACCCCGGGGGGCCACGTCCCGGGGAGCTGTTTTTT
.	TRBV9	TRBJ1-3	TRBD1	CASSVGDRQRPSGNTIYF	TGTGCCAGCAGCGTGGGGGACAGGCAAAGACCTTCTGGAAACACCATATATTTT
.	TRBV3-1/TRBV3-2	TRBJ2-5	.	CASSPGLGGAQETQYF	TGTGCCAGCTCCCCCGGCTTGGGCGGGGCACAAGAGACCCAGTACTTC
.	TRBV28	TRBJ2-5	.	CASSPGGYQETQYF	TGTGCCAGCAGTCCGGGTGGTTACCAAGAGACCCAGTACTTC
.	TRBV4-1	TRBJ2-5	TRBD1	CASSPPGQGAETQYF	TGCGCCAGCAGCCCCCCTGGACAGGGGGCAGAGACCCAGTACTTC
.	TRBV5-6	TRBJ2-7	.	CASSLTLIYEQYF	TGTGCCAGCAGCCTGACACTGATCTACGAGCAGTACTTC
.	TRBV5-6	TRBJ2-5	TRBD1	CASSLRQGFPQETQYF	TGTGCCAGCAGCTTACGACAGGGATTCCCCCAAGAGACCCAGTACTTC
once	TRBV19	TRBJ1-5	.	CASRRVDNQPQHF	TGTGCCAGTCGCAGGGTAGATAATCAGCCCCAGCATTTT
.	TRBV5-4	TRBJ2-6	TRBD2	CASSSGLAGGPDILTF	TGTGCCAGCAGCTCGGGACTAGCGGGGGGACCGGACATCCTGACTTTC
.	TRBV19	TRBJ1-2	TRBD1	CASSDRTGFGYTF	TGTGCCAGTAGTGACCGGACAGGGTTTGGCTACACCTTC
.	TRBV9	TRBJ2-7	TRBD2	CASSAPLAGVEEQYF	TGTGCCAGCAGCGCGCCACTAGCGGGGGTGGAAGAGCAGTACTTC
.	TRBV5-1	TRBJ1-1	TRBD1	CASLEDRGVNTEAFF	TGCGCCAGCCTTGAGGACAGGGGGGTGAACACTGAAGCTTTCTTT
.	TRBV25-1	TRBJ2-2	TRBD1	CASSESGQGGNTGELFF	TGTGCCAGCAGTGAATCCGGACAGGGGGGGAACACCGGGGAGCTGTTTTTT
.	TRBV28	TRBJ2-5	TRBD2	CASSPKAGTSGGGSPRGGTQYF	TGTGCCAGCAGTCCCAAAGCCGGGACTAGCGGGGGAGGATCCCCCCGGGGCGGGACCCAGTACTTC
.	TRBV4-1	TRBJ2-3	TRBD2	CASSQGRGRADTQYF	TGCGCCAGCAGCCAAGGGCGGGGGAGGGCAGATACGCAGTATTTT